This TCR beta chain was sequenced for a study of cytomegalovirus exposure and HLA in healthy donors. The overall study: Most genotyped donors, around 78% of more than 300, had Caucasian-associated genetic ancestry.

Study-wide results and limits: For most TCR beta V segments, an earlier analysis put the productive rate at about 87% or about 30% of the time. A link between a missense DCLRE1C variant and TCR beta V- and J-gene trimming emerged from a later analysis.

Although they were nominally healthy when sampled, donors likely had unrecorded immune exposures. PCR used 60 Vbeta primers and 13 Jbeta primers. Using immunoSEQ multiplex PCR, the repertoire was profiled, and TCRdb retains in-frame clones only, with some absent. The sample carries some 200,000 clones, under 70% recorded once. In the case of this clone: Its antigen is not identified.

The germline V and J ends were trimmed by 3 bases and 5 bases, with 14 bases remaining between them. The CDR3 covers 14 residues. The germline gives CDR1 SGHRS, CDR2 YFSETQ. This sequence was found in a man between 40 and 49 years old in good health and CMV-seropositive. The sequenced sample consisted of PBMCs. The chain combines TRBV5-1 with TRBJ1-1, with a possible D match to TRBD1 (5 bases). CDR3 loop: CASSWDWGRTEAFF. CDR3 DNA sequence: TGCGCCAGCAGCTGGGACTGGGGACGGACTGAAGCTTTCTTT.